This T cell receptor beta chain was identified during a study of blood T cell repertoires in COVID-19. This clone showed up just a few times. Only in-frame clones appear in the TCRdb table, and some are missing; sequencing was by immunoSEQ multiplex PCR. The table has around 140,000 clones, 80% to 90% seen once; the top ten hold roughly a tenth. The source of this sequence is a man aged 55 to 70 with active or convalescent COVID-19. Sequenced: peripheral blood.

The CDR3 loop is CASSRGRLAGGWGNEQFF. DNA of the CDR3: TGTGCCAGCAGCCGGGGCCGCCTAGCGGGAGGATGGGGCAATGAGCAGTTCTTC. The chain carries TRBV5-6 and TRBJ2-1, with 11 bases that match TRBD2. In germline, CDR1 is SGHDT, CDR2 YYEEEE. J gave up 6 bases and V 4 bases, and 15 bases lay outside the gene matches. This CDR3 region has 18 residues.